This T cell receptor (beta chain) was identified during a study of blood T cell dynamics during melanoma immunotherapy. Sequenced by immunoSEQ multiplex PCR; TCRdb stores in-frame clones only, minus some. The sample holds about 20,000 clones, over 85% seen once. This CDR3 is 15 amino acids long. Trimming cost V 7 bases and J 0 bases, with 13 bases left between them. Germline V gene lookup returns CDR1 MNHNS and CDR2 SASEGT. As to time point: pre-treatment baseline. One draw preceded checkpoint blockade; another followed its first cycle at week 3. Response was assessed by RECIST 1.1 at 12 weeks, except a couple of rapid progressors.

The rearrangement links TRBV6-1 to TRBJ1-5, with D possibly matching TRBD1 (5 bases). The specimen comprised blood, sampled from a patient treated with checkpoint blockade. The origin of this receptor is a human donor with melanoma. CDR3 loop: CASIGQAYSNQPQHF. CDR3 bases: TGTGCCAGCATAGGACAAGCTTATAGCAATCAGCCCCAGCATTTT.